The rows below give T cell receptor beta chains drawn from one sample of a study of blood T cell repertoires in COVID-19. Using immunoSEQ multiplex PCR, the repertoire was profiled, and TCRdb retains in-frame clones only, with some absent. The sample contains around 84,000 clones, more than 85% of which appear only once. The sequenced sample was peripheral blood. Every receptor here comes from a man at least 80 years old with active or convalescent COVID-19. The CDR3 runs from the conserved cysteine through the conserved F or W. Fields, in order: J gene, D gene, V gene, clone size, CDR3 protein, CDR3 DNA. A D gene is named only where the DNA matches it firmly. Size tells how often a clone was seen (once, few, many) or the class of an expanded clone, and some rows leave it out.

>TRBJ1-2|NA|TRBV19|few
CASSTQTGPNYGYTF
TGTGCCAGTAGTACCCAAACAGGGCCCAACTATGGCTACACCTTC
>TRBJ2-1|TRBD2|TRBV6-1|NA
CASSEVLLAGGDNEQFF
TGTGCCAGCAGTGAAGTCCTGCTAGCGGGAGGCGACAATGAGCAGTTCTTC
>TRBJ1-1|TRBD1|TRBV5-6|NA
CASSTYRGRNTEAFF
TGTGCCAGCAGCACTTACAGGGGTCGAAACACTGAAGCTTTCTTT
>TRBJ1-5|TRBD1|TRBV5-8|few
CASSLGQSFNQPQHF
TGTGCCAGCAGCCTGGGACAGAGCTTCAATCAGCCCCAGCATTTT
>TRBJ1-1|NA|TRBV7-2|NA
CASSSFAGSVTEAFF
TGTGCCAGCAGCTCCTTTGCAGGGTCGGTTACTGAAGCTTTCTTT
>TRBJ1-5|NA|TRBV3-1/TRBV3-2|NA
CASSRRGANQPQHF
TGTGCCAGCAGCCGCAGGGGAGCCAATCAGCCCCAGCATTTT
>TRBJ2-4|NA|TRBV27|NA
CASRSSGAGNIQYF
TGTGCCAGCCGCTCGTCAGGGGCAGGTAACATTCAGTACTTC
>TRBJ2-3|TRBD2|TRBV10-1|NA
CASSPWKIAGGVDTQYF
TGCGCCAGCAGTCCCTGGAAGATAGCGGGAGGGGTAGATACGCAGTATTTT
>TRBJ1-5|NA|TRBV28|NA
CASSLGQYNQPQHF
TGTGCCAGCAGTCTCGGACAGTACAATCAGCCCCAGCATTTT
>TRBJ1-5|TRBD1|TRBV24-1|NA
CATEEGQGLDQPQHF
TGTGCCACCGAGGAGGGACAGGGGCTGGATCAGCCCCAGCATTTT
>TRBJ1-4|NA|TRBV5-1|NA
CASSRGANEKLFF
TGCGCCAGCAGCCGAGGAGCTAATGAAAAACTGTTTTTT
>TRBJ1-2|TRBD1|TRBV5-1|NA
CASRGLTGVGYGYTF
TGCGCCAGCAGGGGCCTTACAGGGGTTGGCTATGGCTACACCTTC
>TRBJ2-3|NA|TRBV10-2|NA
CASRYITGDDTQYF
TGCGCCAGCAGATACATCACAGGAGACGATACGCAGTATTTT
>TRBJ2-5|TRBD2|TRBV5-6|NA
CASSFSRDSGVSGQETQYF
TGTGCCAGCAGCTTTAGTCGGGATAGCGGGGTGAGTGGGCAAGAGACCCAGTACTTC
>TRBJ2-1|NA|TRBV19|NA
CASSTQPPGKNEQFF
TGTGCCAGTAGTACCCAGCCTCCGGGGAAGAATGAGCAGTTCTTC
>TRBJ1-4|NA|TRBV29-1|NA
CSVETGGIEKLFF
TGCAGCGTTGAAACGGGGGGTATTGAAAAACTGTTTTTT
>TRBJ2-1|TRBD1|TRBV19|NA
CASSIRTGGKDEQFF
TGTGCCAGTAGTATACGGACAGGGGGCAAGGATGAGCAGTTCTTC
>TRBJ2-4|NA|TRBV5-1|NA
CASSLESAKNIQYF
TGCGCCAGCAGCTTGGAATCGGCCAAAAACATTCAGTACTTC
>TRBJ2-6|TRBD1|TRBV19|NA
CASRPGQGATGANVLTF
TGTGCCAGTAGACCCGGACAGGGGGCTACTGGGGCCAACGTCCTGACTTTC
>TRBJ2-2|TRBD2|TRBV28|once
CASSLHLASSGINTGELFF
TGTGCCAGCAGTCTTCACCTCGCCTCTAGCGGGATTAACACCGGGGAGCTGTTTTTT